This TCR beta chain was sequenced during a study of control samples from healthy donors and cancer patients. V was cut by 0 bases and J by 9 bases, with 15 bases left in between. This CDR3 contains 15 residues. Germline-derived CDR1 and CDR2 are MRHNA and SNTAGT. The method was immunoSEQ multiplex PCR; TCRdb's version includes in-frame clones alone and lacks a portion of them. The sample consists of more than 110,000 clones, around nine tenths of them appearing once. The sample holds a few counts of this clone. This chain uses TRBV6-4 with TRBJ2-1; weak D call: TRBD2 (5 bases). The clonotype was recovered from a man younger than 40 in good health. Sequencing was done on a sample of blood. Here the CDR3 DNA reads TGTGCCAGCAGTGACTCGAGCGGAGCCTACGCTGAGCAGTTCTTC. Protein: CASSDSSGAYAEQFF.